The 19 T cell receptor beta chains given below trace back to one sample, sequenced in a study of T cells expressing NK-cell markers. TCRdb reanalyzed the 5' RACE reads and collapses them to one entry per CDR3 protein, without DNA. The table for this sample gives over 350,000 distinct CDR3 sequences. Sequenced: blood T cells: a sorted CD56 or NKG2C T cell subset, CD4+ or CD8+ T cells, or bulk PBMC T cells (not recorded which). Receptors were obtained from a woman between 45 and 65 years old in good health.

The chain uses TRBV20-1 and TRBJ2-3; checking the TCRdb D call of TRBD1 is not possible without DNA. This CDR3 has 15 amino acids. Germline lookup yields CDR1 DFQATT and CDR2 SNEGSKA (reference sequence). The CDR3 region is CSAVDSSGGLDTQYF.

V usage is TRBV7-9 and J usage is TRBJ2-3; TCRdb gives TRBD1 as the D gene, but with no DNA this cannot be confirmed. This CDR3 is 14 amino acids long. The germline gives CDR1 SEHNR, CDR2 FQNEAQ (reference sequence). The CDR3: CASSHYRGIDTQYF.

The V gene is TRBV6-5, the J gene TRBJ2-1. The germline V gene has CDR1 MNHEY and CDR2 SVGAGI. The CDR3 covers 14 residues. The CDR3 protein is CASSLQGISDEQFF.

V is TRBV5-1 and J is TRBJ1-3; TCRdb's D gene call, TRBD1, goes unchecked for lack of DNA. The CDR3 extends over 13 amino acids. Germline CDR1 SGHRS, CDR2 YFSETQ. The CDR3 spells CASQGTAGNTIYF. The whole variable domain, remainder taken from reference TRBV5-1 and TRBJ1-3, is KAGVTQTPRYLIKTRGQQVTLSCSPISGHRSVSWYQQTPGQGLQFLFEYFSETQRNKGNFPGRFSGRQFSNSRSEMNVSTLELGDSALYLCASQGTAGNTIYFGEGSWLTVV.

The rearrangement uses TRBV7-2 and TRBJ1-4; TCRdb outputs TRBD1, but without DNA this stays unchecked. The CDR3 totals 14 residues. Looked up from germline, CDR1 is SGHTA and CDR2 is FQGNSA. The CDR3: CASSSDPGDEKLFF.

The chain uses TRBV7-9 and TRBJ2-1; with no DNA, the TCRdb D assignment of TRBD1 cannot be verified. The germline V gene encodes CDR1 SEHNR and CDR2 FQNEAQ (reference sequence). CDR3 length: 15 residues. Here the CDR3 reads CASSLAETGRDEQFF.

The chain has TRBV12-3 or TRBV12-4 and TRBJ1-1; TCRdb selects TRBD1, and the lack of DNA leaves this call unchecked. The CDR3 is 15 residues long. CDR3 sequence reads: CASQGPGVVNTEAFF.

J is TRBJ2-4 and V is TRBV10-3; TCRdb reports TRBD1, a call that lacks DNA to check it against. The germline gives CDR1 ENHRY, CDR2 SYGVKD. The CDR3 is 17 residues long. The CDR3 sequence is CAISESGASLAKNIQYF.

The V call is TRBV14, the J call TRBJ2-2. Per the germline V gene, CDR1 is SGHDN and CDR2 is FVKESK. There are 13 residues in the CDR3. CDR3: CASSQARDGELFF.

The rearrangement links TRBV5-1 to TRBJ2-1. Germline CDR1 reads SGHRS; CDR2 reads YFSETQ. The CDR3 contains 11 residues. The CDR3 here is CASGDVDEQFF. Based on the CDR3 plus reference TRBV5-1 and TRBJ2-1, the full variable domain is KAGVTQTPRYLIKTRGQQVTLSCSPISGHRSVSWYQQTPGQGLQFLFEYFSETQRNKGNFPGRFSGRQFSNSRSEMNVSTLELGDSALYLCASGDVDEQFFGPGTRLTVL.

The chain joins TRBV12-3 or TRBV12-4 to TRBJ1-1. This CDR3 is 12 amino acids long. The CDR3 loop is CASSRGGISAFF.

The chain is built from TRBV2 and TRBJ2-1; lacking DNA, the TRBD2 call made by TCRdb goes unchecked. Germline-derived CDR1 and CDR2 are SNHLY and FYNNEI. This CDR3 region has 13 residues. The CDR3 sequence is CASLGRPYNEQFF. Combining the CDR3 with reference TRBV2 and TRBJ2-1 gives the whole variable domain EPEVTQTPSHQVTQMGQEVILRCVPISNHLYFYWYRQILGQKVEFLVSFYNNEISEKSEIFDDQFSVERPDGSNFTLKIRSTKLEDSAMYFCASLGRPYNEQFFGPGTRLTVL.

The chain employs TRBV7-2 and TRBJ2-7; the TCRdb call, TRBD2, lacks DNA for checking. Germline V gives CDR1 SGHTA, CDR2 FQGNSA. The CDR3 covers 15 residues. The CDR3 spells CASSFRGLAGDEQYF. Combining the CDR3 with reference TRBV7-2 and TRBJ2-7 gives the whole variable domain GAGVSQSPSNKVTEKGKDVELRCDPISGHTALYWYRQSLGQGLEFLIYFQGNSAPDKSGLPSDRFSAERTGGSVSTLTIQRTQQEDSAVYLCASSFRGLAGDEQYFGPGTRLTVT.

The V gene is TRBV24-1, the J gene TRBJ1-5. Germline V gene sequence: CDR1 KGHDR, CDR2 SFDVKD. The CDR3 length is 16 residues. This CDR3 is CATSDSMRGLNQPQHF.

The chain has TRBV24-1 and TRBJ2-5; TCRdb proposes TRBD1, but this gene call is untestable without DNA. The CDR3 consists of 15 residues. Germline V gene data show CDR1 as KGHDR and CDR2 as SFDVKD. This CDR3 is CATSDRSTGQETQYF.

CDR3 loop: CATSRVGREETQYF. J is TRBJ2-5 and V is TRBV15; TCRdb selects TRBD2, and the lack of DNA leaves this call unchecked. CDR3 length: 14 residues. Germline CDR1 is LNHNV and CDR2 is YYDKDF (reference sequence).

The rearrangement links TRBV12-3 or TRBV12-4 to TRBJ2-3; checking the TCRdb D call of TRBD2 is not possible without DNA. The CDR3 runs to 17 residues. The CDR3 here is CASQRAGGAWGTDTQYF.

The genes are TRBV5-1 and TRBJ2-7; TCRdb designates TRBD2, a call that cannot be tested without DNA. Germline CDR1 is SGHRS and CDR2 is YFSETQ. This CDR3 comprises 14 residues. The chain's CDR3 is CASSLVALSYEQYF.

The chain joins TRBV7-9 to TRBJ2-1; TCRdb's D gene call, TRBD1, goes unchecked for lack of DNA. Germline V gene data show CDR1 as SEHNR and CDR2 as FQNEAQ (reference sequence). The CDR3 contains 16 residues. The CDR3 sequence is CASSLWAGEGKNEQFF.